The rows below give T cell receptor beta chains drawn from one sample of a study of regulatory T cells in long-lasting Graves disease. TCRdb itself ran the multiplex PCR reads through MiXCR, one entry per CDR3 protein. This table holds 530,000 or so distinct CDR3 sequences, about 16% found once. The same data also contributed to another study, on T cells in Graves' hyperthyroidism and ophthalmopathy.

Material: peripheral blood mononuclear cells (PBMCs), obtained at new diagnosis, from a patient treated with antithyroid drugs. The receptor source for this set is a man aged 18 to 30 with Graves disease. Each CDR3 is given with its conserved first and last residue.

V gene: TRBV2
CDR3 protein: CASKDRGDEQFF

V gene: TRBV6-1
CDR3 protein: CASSRDLMGEQYF

V gene: TRBV28
CDR3 protein: CASKIGQATGTEAFF

V gene: TRBV27
CDR3 protein: CASSTDPTYEQYF

V gene: TRBV27
CDR3 protein: CASSPLTTLGDYEQYF

V gene: TRBV6-1
CDR3 protein: CARKRVSRTNYGYTF

V gene: TRBV2
CDR3 protein: CASRAAIGNQPQHF

V gene: TRBV6-1
CDR3 protein: CASSAVDRRSYEQYF

V gene: TRBV3-1
CDR3 protein: CASSQFRPKFGTGTSNTGELFF

V gene: TRBV20-1
CDR3 protein: CSARDKSSYEQYF

V gene: TRBV3-1
CDR3 protein: CASSHPRAFEDTQYF

V gene: TRBV12-3/TRBV12-4
CDR3 protein: CASKRLAGDHYEQYF

V gene: TRBV19
CDR3 protein: CASSTSRGKNEKLFF

V gene: TRBV5-6
CDR3 protein: CASSLPGGDGYTF

V gene: TRBV7-8
CDR3 protein: CASRKGQGIYYNEQFF

V gene: TRBV2
CDR3 protein: CASSQGQGYQPQHF

V gene: TRBV2
CDR3 protein: CASRDPGLASWEETQYF

V gene: TRBV10-3
CDR3 protein: CAISEIARGTGADEQFF

V gene: TRBV30
CDR3 protein: CAWSPTNTEAFF

V gene: TRBV27
CDR3 protein: CASKTPGAGYGYTF

V gene: TRBV7-9
CDR3 protein: CASSLGYGEQYF

V gene: TRBV12-3/TRBV12-4
CDR3 protein: CASSQGVSSYNEQFF

V gene: TRBV4-1
CDR3 protein: CASRRWPNTAFREGSPLHF

V gene: TRBV12-3/TRBV12-4
CDR3 protein: CASVRENTGELFF

V gene: TRBV29-1
CDR3 protein: CSVEDDSGRLSTYEQYF

V gene: TRBV3-1
CDR3 protein: CASSQGNFQGNTIYF

V gene: TRBV5-6
CDR3 protein: CASSPARGSGRYEQFF

V gene: TRBV20-1
CDR3 protein: CSASGTSDYTQYF

V gene: TRBV5-1
CDR3 protein: CASSPGALAGSLSKNIQYF

V gene: TRBV20-1
CDR3 protein: CSARAGRYEQFF

V gene: TRBV20-1
CDR3 protein: CSARDWNRGEGLEQYF

V gene: TRBV3-1
CDR3 protein: CASSQGAGEGNEQFF

V gene: TRBV28
CDR3 protein: CASTRLQGRGYNSPLHF

V gene: TRBV6-1
CDR3 protein: CASSPKGLLRSLVYGYTF

V gene: TRBV2
CDR3 protein: CASPFLGTGDTEAFF

V gene: TRBV4-1
CDR3 protein: CASSQRAALAKNIQYF

V gene: TRBV29-1
CDR3 protein: CSVRTGAQETQYF

V gene: TRBV28
CDR3 protein: CASFSGTSYEQYF

V gene: TRBV18
CDR3 protein: CASSPNTYRGNVQYF

V gene: TRBV20-1
CDR3 protein: CSATGGGSTTYEQYF

V gene: TRBV27
CDR3 protein: CASSPPPGGYEQYF

V gene: TRBV28
CDR3 protein: CASSRQGANEQFF